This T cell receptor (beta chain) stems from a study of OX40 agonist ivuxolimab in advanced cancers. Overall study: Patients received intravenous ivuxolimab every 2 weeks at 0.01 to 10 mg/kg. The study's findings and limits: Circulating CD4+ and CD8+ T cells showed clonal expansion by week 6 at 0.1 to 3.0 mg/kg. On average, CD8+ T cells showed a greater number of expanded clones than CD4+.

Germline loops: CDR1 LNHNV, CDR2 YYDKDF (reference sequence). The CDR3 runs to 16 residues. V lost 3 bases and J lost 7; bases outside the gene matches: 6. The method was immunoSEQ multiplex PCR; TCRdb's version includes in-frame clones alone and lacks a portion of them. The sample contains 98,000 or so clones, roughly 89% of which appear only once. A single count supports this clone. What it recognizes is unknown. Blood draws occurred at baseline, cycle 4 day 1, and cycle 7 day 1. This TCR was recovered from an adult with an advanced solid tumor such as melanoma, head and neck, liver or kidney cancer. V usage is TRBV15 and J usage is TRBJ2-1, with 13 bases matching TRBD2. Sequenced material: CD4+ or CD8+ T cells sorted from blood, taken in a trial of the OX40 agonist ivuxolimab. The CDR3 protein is CATSRELAGGENEQFF. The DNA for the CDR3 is TGTGCCACCAGCAGGGAACTAGCGGGGGGGGAAAATGAGCAGTTCTTC.